This T cell receptor (beta chain) is drawn from a study of cytomegalovirus exposure and HLA in healthy donors (dated by TCRdb to 2016 to 2017). Describing the broader study: An earlier analysis of roughly 570 of the donors reported about 300 Gb of sequence data and about 120 million unique TCR beta sequences obtained from some 170 million T cells. Around 300 gigabases of sequencing data and 78 million or so unique TCR sequences were included in an early release covering about 620 HLA-typed donors. Of the roughly 430 genotyped donors, approximately 83% fell in the genetic ancestry cluster associated with self-reported Caucasian donors. The study aimed to test whether cataloging public T cell receptors could reveal signatures of past pathogen exposure. The T cell repertoires of some 700 subjects were profiled by immunosequencing and related to cytomegalovirus serostatus. A separate validation cohort of approximately 120 different subjects was used in addition to the roughly 700-subject first cohort. To predict cytomegalovirus infection status, the study brought together high-throughput TCR immunosequencing, statistical association of individual TCRs with disease status, and machine learning. To study patterns of TCR occurrence, a later analysis re-analyzed previously published TCR beta repertoires from just over 650 donors and added high-resolution HLA genotyping. Rather than drawing on any new phenotypic data, the later analysis identified candidate immune exposures from TCR beta sequences and the way those sequences occurred across donors. In an earlier analysis of 587 of the donors, high-throughput TCR beta sequencing was used to judge whether each TCR beta V gene segment behaved as functional or pseudogenic. Donor age, sex, ethnicity and CMV serostatus were compiled alongside the repertoire data. A later genetic analysis took genome-wide SNP genotypes for about 65% of the 666 donors and used that subset as a discovery cohort. Every repertoire in the discovery cohort had been generated on one and the same sequencing platform. Class I and class II HLA loci were covered by the typing at four-digit resolution. The number of donors typed differed by locus, with about 629-630 for A, B, C, DRB1 and DQB1, more than 500 for DQA1, 600 to 610 for DPA1, and some 440 for DPB1. Because of strong linkage in the cohort, roughly five DR-DQ haplotypes were treated as single units for association and clustering. Across under 500 genotyped donors of the cohort, an average of approximately 240,000 unique TCR beta nucleotide sequences per donor were sequenced, and roughly 18% of those sequences were non-productive.

The CDR3 runs 15 amino acids, cysteine and phenylalanine included. Of all the DNA, just the CDR3 is kept, 45 bases in frame from base 1. CDR1 and CDR2 are drawn from the germline V gene: SGHTA, FQGNSA. V is pruned by 4 bases and J by 1 base, leaving 4 bases of the junction without a gene match. This clone was detected once. The antigen it binds to is not known. Base qualities were left out, and no much larger clone turns up one base away. Beyond this particular receptor, the publication reports: A later analysis found that TCR association rates varied across HLA loci, with DRB1 alleles showing the most associated TCRs and HLA-C alleles the fewest. Several of the top co-occurrence clusters appeared to be linked to parvovirus B19, influenza, CMV and Epstein-Barr virus, according to a later analysis. Across donors, most TCR sequences were observed very rarely, whereas some public TCRs were present in many individuals. In a later analysis, most CMV-associated TCR beta chains were found to appear HLA-restricted, with HLA associations seemingly driven largely by CMV exposure. In this cohort, only TCR beta chains were sequenced, and detectable features were limited by the absence of alpha or paired-chain data. When HLA alleles, especially DR and DQ, strongly co-occurred, TCR associations were difficult to assign to individual alleles. Correlated functional status among segregating V segments might reflect linkage disequilibrium, but an unknown experimental factor could not be ruled out. Because counts were too low, about 18 rarely observed V segments, including chromosome 9 orphons, were excluded from the earlier analysis of 587 of the donors. In a later genetic analysis, a missense DCLRE1C variant was associated with V-gene and J-gene trimming of TCR beta chains, and the association was replicated in an independent cohort. The study listed 150 to 200 TCR beta chains as associated with cytomegalovirus. Because some donors lacked HLA typing at each locus, the association tests relied only on the typed subset. A further reported finding was that TCR beta sequences accurately predicted the HLA-A and HLA-B alleles for most subjects in the first cohort. In a later analysis, HLA-associated TCR beta chains were found to be more clonally expanded and to have lower generation probabilities than equally common non-associated chains. The classifier was reported to diagnose cytomegalovirus status with high specificity and sensitivity in both the original cohort and the validation cohort. The 87-base-pair reads could not distinguish some IMGT-functional V segments, including TRBV6-2 and TRBV6-3, so those segments were excluded. In vitro tests confirmed that a few of the cytomegalovirus-associated TCR beta chains recognize cytomegalovirus antigens. Specific HLA alleles were associated with 15,000 to 20,000 TCR beta sequences at a false discovery rate of 0.05 in a later analysis. A cluster of highly shared sequence variants was judged likely to be a technical artifact of the sequencing pipeline. The presence/absence analyses assumed that sequencing depth was roughly uniform across donors, and that assumption may not be true. According to a later genetic analysis, donors in an Asian-associated ancestry cluster had fewer N-insertions in productive TCRs than the approximately 650-donor mean. The authors suggested that the approach could potentially be generalized to other disease states and immunological phenotypes. Broadly in line with IMGT annotations, most TCR beta V segments showed up in productive rearrangements about 90% or about 30% of the time in an earlier analysis of several hundred of the donors. CMV serostatus was the only immune exposure information available for the cohort.

In total, just over 650 healthy bone marrow donors made up the cohort. At the time of sampling, all cohort members were nominally healthy, though unrecorded immune exposures were likely present. The donor tested CMV seropositive, placing the donor among the approximately 290 seropositive members of the cohort. A peripheral blood sample was provided by each donor, and peripheral blood mononuclear cells were used for TCR beta sequencing. The Qiagen DNeasy Blood Extraction Kit was used to extract genomic DNA from the blood cell samples. Library creation used the immunoSEQ multiplex PCR assay. For the multiplex PCR, a mixture combining 60 forward primers for TCR Vbeta segments and 13 reverse primers for TCR Jbeta segments was used. Amplification of the CDR3 region of rearranged TCR beta genes was performed with a multiplex PCR assay on genomic DNA. Amplified TCR beta libraries were sequenced as 87-base-pair reads on the Illumina HiSeq System. Regarding the original processing steps: A later analysis counted approximately 74 million unique TCR beta chains across the 666 repertoires, and some 11 million of these chains were shared by at least two donors. Raw reads were error-corrected and collapsed into unique sequences with a nearest-neighbor algorithm that merged closely related sequences to remove PCR and sequencing errors. V, D and J gene segments were assigned by aligning CDR3 sequences to IMGT reference sequences. For a sequence to be retained, a match of at least six nucleotides to both a V gene segment and a J gene segment was required. A rearrangement counted as productive if the CDR3 had no stop codons and remained in frame with V and J, and every other rearrangement counted as non-productive. CDR3 was defined by IMGT convention, running from the second conserved V-encoded cysteine to the conserved J-encoded phenylalanine. In an earlier analysis of just under 600 of the donors, sequences lacking an unambiguous match to a single V gene segment were excluded. In an earlier analysis of several hundred of the donors, V segments were called functional above 56.7% productive rearrangements and were called segregating when the between-donor standard deviation exceeded 5%. A statistical classification framework was built for diagnosing cytomegalovirus status from the catalog of TCR beta chain sequences. A later analysis assigned V and J genes by comparing TCR nucleotide sequences with IMGT/GENE-DB human TR gene sequences. In a later analysis, CDR3 sequences and most-parsimonious VDJ recombination scenarios were assigned using the TCRdist pipeline. In a later analysis, every TCR beta chain was defined by the combination of its CDR3 amino acid sequence and its V-gene family, and reads without a unique V-gene family were dropped. To address suspected cross-contamination and a sequencing artifact, a later analysis removed a few hundred highly shared, low-generation-probability nucleotide sequences. In a later analysis, a clonal expansion index for each public chain was calculated from normalized within-repertoire ranks of inferred template counts. Generation probabilities in a later analysis came from a VDJ recombination model fitted to out-of-frame rearrangements, and those results were checked against IGoR. Hypergeometric tests were used in a later analysis to score TCR-TCR, TCR-HLA and TCR-CMV co-occurrence, with a repertoire-size bias correction applied to the TCR pairs. A later analysis estimated false discovery rates by permuting HLA or CMV assignments 20 times. A later analysis grouped co-occurring TCRs with DBSCAN, adding TCRdist sequence similarity when clustering within HLA-allele-positive subsets. Co-occurrence clustering excluded repertoires with fewer than 30,000 or more than 120,000 public chains, plus five with anomalous nucleotide sharing. TCRdb carries this immuneACCESS record with in-frame sequences only. Its versions omit some clonotypes, under half of them owing to an unresolved V gene in the studies checked, with the rest unexplained. V, J and clone size are taken as reported in that table, and D and trimming were inferred from the DNA itself. This sample comprises approximately 69,000 clones, about 70% of them detected only once. About a fifth of the sample lies in the top ten.

The V and J genes are TRBV7-2 and TRBJ2-1; 7 nucleotides in the junction match TRBD2. The TCR comes from a woman aged 25 to 39 in good health and CMV-seropositive. Source material: PBMCs. The DNA reads TGTGCCAGCAGCTCCGCGGGAGTATCCTACAATGAGCAGTTCTTC. Its amino acids are CASSSAGVSYNEQFF.